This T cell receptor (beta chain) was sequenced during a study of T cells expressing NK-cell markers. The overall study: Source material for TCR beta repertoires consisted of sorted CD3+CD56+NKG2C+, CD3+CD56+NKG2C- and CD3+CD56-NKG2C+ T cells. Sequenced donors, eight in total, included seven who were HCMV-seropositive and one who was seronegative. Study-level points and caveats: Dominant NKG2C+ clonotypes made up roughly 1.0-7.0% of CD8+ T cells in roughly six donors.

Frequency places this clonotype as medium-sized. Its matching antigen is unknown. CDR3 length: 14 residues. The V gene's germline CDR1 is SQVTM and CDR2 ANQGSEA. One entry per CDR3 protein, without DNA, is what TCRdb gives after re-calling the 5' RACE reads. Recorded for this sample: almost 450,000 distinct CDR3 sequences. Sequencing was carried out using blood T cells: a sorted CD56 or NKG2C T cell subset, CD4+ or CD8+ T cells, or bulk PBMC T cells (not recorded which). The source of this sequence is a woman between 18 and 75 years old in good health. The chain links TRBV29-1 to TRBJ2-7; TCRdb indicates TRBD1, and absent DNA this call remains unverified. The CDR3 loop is CSVRGERVSYEQYF.